This is a list of T cell receptor beta chains from one sample in a study of cytomegalovirus exposure and HLA in healthy donors. Produced via immunoSEQ multiplex PCR; TCRdb's table is partial and in-frame only. The sample lists about 130,000 clones, approximately 8.7% occurring once. Sequencing was done on a sample of PBMCs. These receptors were taken from a man aged 35 to 55 in good health and CMV-seronegative. The CDR3 runs from the conserved cysteine through the conserved F or W. D genes are given only for firm matches. The listing skips clone size in some rows; elsewhere it reads once, few, many or a size class.

V gene	CDR3 length	clone size	J gene	D gene	CDR3 DNA	CDR3 protein
TRBV7-9	11	few	TRBJ1-4	.	TGTGCCAGCAGCTTGCAGTATAAACTGTTTTTT	CASSLQYKLFF
TRBV6-4	15	.	TRBJ1-6	.	TGTGCCAGCCGGTGTGACTTCCCCTATAATTCACCCCTCCACTTT	CASRCDFPYNSPLHF
TRBV5-8	14	.	TRBJ1-5	.	TGTGCCAGCAGCAGAGGACAGAGCAATCAGCCCCAGCATTTT	CASSRGQSNQPQHF
TRBV19	14	.	TRBJ1-5	.	TGTGCCAGTAGTATCCAGGGACTCCATCAGCCCCAGCATTTT	CASSIQGLHQPQHF
TRBV19	15	.	TRBJ1-5	TRBD1	TGTGCCAGTAGTGGGACAGGGGGCGGCAATCAGCCCCAGCATTTT	CASSGTGGGNQPQHF
TRBV19	11	few	TRBJ1-2	.	TGTGCCAGTAGCCGAGAGTATGGCTACACCTTC	CASSREYGYTF
TRBV27	11	.	TRBJ1-1	.	TGTGCCAGCGGGCCGGACACTGAAGCTTTCTTT	CASGPDTEAFF
TRBV6-5	13	few	TRBJ1-6	.	TGTGCCAGCAGTTCGGAGCCGGATTCACCCCTCCACTTT	CASSSEPDSPLHF
TRBV2	14	.	TRBJ1-5	TRBD1	TGTGCCAGCAGTAGGGACAGGCTCAATCAGCCCCAGCATTTT	CASSRDRLNQPQHF
TRBV27	13	few	TRBJ1-1	.	TGTGCCAGCAGTTTCGGGTTCCTCACTGAAGCTTTCTTT	CASSFGFLTEAFF
TRBV13	15	.	TRBJ1-2	TRBD1	TGTGCCAGCAGCCCTCACAGGGGGCTTTCCTATGGCTACACCTTC	CASSPHRGLSYGYTF
TRBV29-1	12	few	TRBJ2-5	.	TGCAGCGTTGCTAGCGCTCAAGAGACCCAGTACTTC	CSVASAQETQYF
TRBV11-2	13	few	TRBJ2-7	.	TGTGCCAGCAGCTCGGACAGATACTACGAGCAGTACTTC	CASSSDRYYEQYF
TRBV9	15	few	TRBJ2-1	.	TGTGCCAGCGGGGCGCTTCGAGACCCAGGCAATGAGCAGTTCTTC	CASGALRDPGNEQFF
TRBV7-2	14	few	TRBJ1-5	.	TGTGCCAGCAGCTGGGGGGGGACGGATCAGCCCCAGCATTTT	CASSWGGTDQPQHF
TRBV14	16	few	TRBJ2-7	.	TGTGCCAGCAGCCAAGGTCTGGGGCCCGATCCATACGAGCAGTACTTC	CASSQGLGPDPYEQYF
TRBV7-6	13	few	TRBJ2-7	.	TGTGCCAGCAGCTTAGACAGGGCGAGTGAGCAGTACTTC	CASSLDRASEQYF